The clone carrying this T cell receptor (beta chain) was detected only a few times. The CDR3 totals 18 residues. With 1 base clipped from V and 2 bases from J, the junction kept 11 bases outside the gene matches. Looked up from germline, CDR1 is SGHVS and CDR2 is FQNEAQ. TCR beta CDR3 sequences were amplified from RNA transcripts. The HTBI primer set drove a first-round RT-PCR of the TCR CDR3. MiXCR, run by TCRdb on the multiplex PCR reads, gives a single entry per CDR3 protein. The repertoire holds 300,000 to 450,000 distinct CDR3 sequences, with 17% as singletons. The data were obtained in a study of T cells in Graves' hyperthyroidism and ophthalmopathy.

The sequencing input was blood. The clonotype was recovered from a young woman with Graves' hyperthyroidism that later progressed to Graves' ophthalmopathy. J is TRBJ1-2 and V is TRBV7-8; TRBD1 matches 9 bases. The CDR3 nucleotides are TGTGCCAGCAGCTTAGGCAACCGGGACAGGGACCAGAACTATGGCTACACCTTC. It is translated as CASSLGNRDRDQNYGYTF.